Shown below are 19 T cell receptor beta chains from a single sample sequenced in a study of blood T cell repertoires in COVID-19 (dated by TCRdb to 2018 to 2021). The library was prepared using the immunoSEQ multiplex PCR assay. TCRdb obtained this table from immuneACCESS and retained in-frame rearrangements with V and J assigned. These tables miss some clones; where compared with another copy, unresolved V genes account for less than half of the shortfall, and the remainder is unexplained. In this sample the table shows 70,000 to 85,000 clones, approximately 81% of which occur a single time. The ten most abundant clones make up roughly 15% of the sample. The material sequenced was peripheral blood. The receptors were gathered from an elderly woman with acute or convalescent COVID-19.

The chain couples TRBV6-5 to TRBJ2-5, with D possibly matching TRBD1 (6 bases). Germline-derived CDR1 and CDR2 are MNHEY and SVGAGI. This CDR3 region has 16 residues. V was trimmed by 0 bases and J by 2 bases, leaving 13 bases between them. The CDR3 region is CASSYSRRGMQETQYF. The CDR3 bases are TGTGCCAGCAGTTACTCCCGCAGGGGTATGCAAGAGACCCAGTACTTC.

This clone is medium-sized (0.01 to 0.1%) in the sample. CDR3 nucleotides: TGTGCCAGTAGTCACCGGACGGGGTTCTACAATGAGCAGTTCTTC. Encoded protein: CASSHRTGFYNEQFF. This chain uses TRBV19 with TRBJ2-1, with D tentatively TRBD2 (5 bases). This CDR3 is 15 amino acids long. The germline gives CDR1 LNHDA, CDR2 SQIVND (reference sequence). Between the trimmed V and J ends, which lost 5 bases and 3 bases, there was a span of 14 bases.

Only one count was recorded for this clone. V and J are TRBV11-3 and TRBJ1-1; unclear D gene. In germline, CDR1 is SGHNT, CDR2 YENEEA. The V end was cut by 5 bases, the J end by 3 bases, with 10 bases between. This CDR3 is 13 amino acids long. The CDR3: CASSDLWDTEAFF. The CDR3 region has the DNA TGTGCCAGCAGCGACTTGTGGGACACTGAAGCTTTCTTT.

The CDR3: CASSSTGVRFF. The CDR3 nucleotides read TGTGCCAGCAGTTCCACGGGGGTGAGGTTCTTC. J is TRBJ2-1 and V is TRBV6-5; the D gene is possibly TRBD2 (6 bases). CDR1 and CDR2 from the germline V gene are MNHEY and SVGAGI. Trimming shortened V by 4 bases and J by 15 bases, and 13 bases separated the two germline ends. This CDR3 has 11 amino acids.

This clone was picked up a small number of times. The chain employs TRBV7-9 and TRBJ1-4, with D perhaps matching TRBD1 (5 bases). The CDR3 consists of 14 residues. From germline, CDR1 is SEHNR and CDR2 FQNEAQ (reference sequence). V dropped 5 bases and J dropped 6 bases, with 13 bases sitting between them. This CDR3 reads CASSQGGLHEKLFF. In nucleotides, the CDR3 is TGTGCCAGCAGCCAGGGAGGTCTGCATGAAAAACTGTTTTTT. Complete variable domain (other parts from reference TRBV7-9 and TRBJ1-4): DTGVSQNPRHKITKRGQNVTFRCDPISEHNRLYWYRQTLGQGPEFLTYFQNEAQLEKSRLLSDRFSAERPKGSFSTLEIQRTEQGDSAMYLCASSQGGLHEKLFFGSGTQLSVL.

This clone was detected a few times. J is TRBJ2-7 and V is TRBV27; the match to TRBD1 covers 9 bases. Germline V CDR1 and CDR2: MNHEY, SMNVEV (reference sequence). Losses at the gene ends were 8 bases for V and 0 bases for J; bases not matched to a gene: 5. CDR3 length: 14 amino acids. This chain's CDR3 is CASRGTGSSYEQYF. The CDR3 DNA reads as TGTGCCAGCCGCGGGACAGGGAGCTCCTACGAGCAGTACTTC.

The CDR3 reads CASRPGKGAYEQYF. DNA for the CDR3: TGTGCCAGCCGGCCGGGAAAGGGGGCGTACGAGCAGTACTTC. The chain links TRBV7-2 to TRBJ2-7; TRBD1 matches at 7 bases. Trimming removed 8 bases from V and 4 bases from J; junction bases left unmatched: 11. The V gene's germline CDR1 is SGHTA and CDR2 FQGNSA. The CDR3 runs to 14 residues. Variable domain in full (rest from reference TRBV7-2 and TRBJ2-7): GAGVSQSPSNKVTEKGKDVELRCDPISGHTALYWYRQSLGQGLEFLIYFQGNSAPDKSGLPSDRFSAERTGGSVSTLTIQRTQQEDSAVYLCASRPGKGAYEQYFGPGTRLTVT.

This clone was seen a few times. The chain joins TRBV28 to TRBJ2-7; D perhaps matches TRBD1 (5 bases). Germline V gives CDR1 MDHEN, CDR2 SYDVKM. This CDR3 comprises 15 residues. Between the trimmed V and J ends, which lost 6 bases and 6 bases, there was a span of 21 bases. CDR3 nucleotide sequence: TGTGCCAGCAGCCCTATCAGGGATTTGGGTCGCGAGCAGTACTTC. It specifies CASSPIRDLGREQYF.

This rearrangement joins TRBV7-9 to TRBJ1-3, with D perhaps matching TRBD1 (5 bases). V was clipped by 3 bases and J by 2 bases, with 8 bases between them. There are 14 residues in the CDR3. Looked up from germline, CDR1 is SEHNR and CDR2 is FQNEAQ (reference sequence). The CDR3 DNA follows: TGTGCCAGCAGCTTTGAAGGGGCTGGAAACACCATATATTTT. This encodes CASSFEGAGNTIYF. Variable domain in full (rest from reference TRBV7-9 and TRBJ1-3): DTGVSQNPRHKITKRGQNVTFRCDPISEHNRLYWYRQTLGQGPEFLTYFQNEAQLEKSRLLSDRFSAERPKGSFSTLEIQRTEQGDSAMYLCASSFEGAGNTIYFGEGSWLTVV.

The chain recombines TRBV14 with TRBJ1-1; D unresolved. The CDR3 runs to 14 residues. Germline V gene sequence: CDR1 SGHDN, CDR2 FVKESK. V was pared by 5 bases and J by 10 bases, with 20 bases between. CDR3 DNA: TGTGCCAGCAGCGTCCGGAGCGTGGGTGGCGGAGCTTTCTTT. Amino acids: CASSVRSVGGGAFF.

The chain links TRBV30 to TRBJ1-2, with unresolved D. This CDR3 region has 15 residues. Trimming cost V 2 bases and J 4 bases, with 17 bases left between them. CDR1 GTSNPN and CDR2 SVGIG come from the germline V gene (reference sequence). The CDR3 nucleotides are TGTGCCTGGAGTCAGAAGACGTGGCCGGGCTATGGCTACACCTTC. Its protein is CAWSQKTWPGYGYTF.

V is TRBV6-5 and J is TRBJ1-2; the D is unclear. Germline assignment: CDR1 MNHEY and CDR2 SVGAGI. This CDR3 region has 13 residues. Trimming shortened V by 2 bases and J by 4 bases, and 8 bases separated the two germline ends. CDR3: CASSYNSGYGYTF. CDR3 coding DNA: TGTGCCAGCAGTTACAATTCGGGCTATGGCTACACCTTC.

The chain links TRBV30 to TRBJ1-5, with D hard to call. Per germline, CDR1 GTSNPN and CDR2 SVGIG (reference sequence). The CDR3 loop spans 14 amino acids. V dropped 3 bases and J dropped 0 bases, with 9 bases sitting between them. Here the CDR3 DNA reads TGTGCCTGGAGCGGAGGGAATAGCAATCAGCCCCAGCATTTT. It specifies CAWSGGNSNQPQHF.

This chain joins TRBV6-1 and TRBJ2-7; D gene ambiguous. Germline CDR1 is MNHNS and CDR2 is SASEGT. The CDR3 extends over 14 amino acids. The V and J ends lost 0 bases and 7 bases respectively, with 13 bases between them. This CDR3 is CASSEALAVGEQYF. The CDR3 bases are TGTGCCAGCAGTGAAGCGCTCGCGGTCGGGGAGCAGTACTTC.

The V gene is TRBV30, the J gene TRBJ1-1; D might be TRBD1 (6 bases). V lost 4 bases and J lost 3, with 12 bases in between. Looked up from germline, CDR1 is GTSNPN and CDR2 is SVGIG (reference sequence). CDR3 length equals 13 residues. The CDR3 DNA reads as TGTGCCTGGACTACGGACAGTTACACTGAAGCTTTCTTT. Its translation: CAWTTDSYTEAFF.

The genes are TRBV11-3 and TRBJ2-3; TRBD1 matches 7 bases. CDR3 length: 15 amino acids. With 5 bases clipped from V and 4 bases from J, the junction kept 9 bases outside the gene matches. Per germline, CDR1 SGHNT and CDR2 YENEEA. The CDR3 coding sequence is TGTGCCAGCAGCCCAAGCCGACAGGGCGCAGATACGCAGTATTTT. The encoded protein is CASSPSRQGADTQYF.

The V call is TRBV18, the J call TRBJ1-1; D is ambiguous. Between the trimmed V and J ends, which lost 3 bases and 4 bases, there was a span of 15 bases. Looked up from germline, CDR1 is KGHSH and CDR2 is LQKENI. The length of the CDR3 is 15 residues. The CDR3 loop is CASSPGSKIGTEAFF. The CDR3 DNA sequence: TGTGCCAGCTCACCGGGCAGCAAAATAGGCACTGAAGCTTTCTTT.

This chain links TRBV6-5 with TRBJ1-5; weak D call: TRBD1 (6 bases). Germline CDR1 MNHEY, CDR2 SVGAGI. The V end lost 6 bases, the J end lost 4 bases, and 10 bases lay between the germline ends. The length of the CDR3 is 13 residues. CDR3 in amino acids: CASRTTGNQPQHF. The CDR3 DNA is TGTGCCAGCAGGACAACAGGGAATCAGCCCCAGCATTTT.

The chain uses TRBV12-5 and TRBJ1-2; the D is unclear. Germline V gene sequence: CDR1 LGHNT, CDR2 FRNRAP. The CDR3 consists of 13 residues. Trimming cost V 5 bases and J 1 base, with 8 bases left between them. The CDR3 coding sequence is TGTGCTAGTGGTCCAACAGTTAACTATGGCTACACCTTC. Residues: CASGPTVNYGYTF.